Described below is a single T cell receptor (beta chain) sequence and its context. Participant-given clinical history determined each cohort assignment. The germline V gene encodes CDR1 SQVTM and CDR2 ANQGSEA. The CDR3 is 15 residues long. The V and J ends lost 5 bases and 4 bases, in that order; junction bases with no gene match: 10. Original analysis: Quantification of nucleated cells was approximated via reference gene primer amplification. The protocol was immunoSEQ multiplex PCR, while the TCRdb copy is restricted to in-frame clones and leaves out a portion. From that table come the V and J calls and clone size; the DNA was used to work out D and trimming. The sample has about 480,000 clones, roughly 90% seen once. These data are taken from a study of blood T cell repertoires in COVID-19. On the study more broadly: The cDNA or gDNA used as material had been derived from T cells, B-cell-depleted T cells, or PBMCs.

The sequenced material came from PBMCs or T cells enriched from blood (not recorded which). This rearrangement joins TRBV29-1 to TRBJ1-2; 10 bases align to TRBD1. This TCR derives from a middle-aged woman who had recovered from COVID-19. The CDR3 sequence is CSVRTGGGVVYGYTF. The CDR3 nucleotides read TGCAGCGTTCGGACAGGGGGAGGCGTAGTCTATGGCTACACCTTC.